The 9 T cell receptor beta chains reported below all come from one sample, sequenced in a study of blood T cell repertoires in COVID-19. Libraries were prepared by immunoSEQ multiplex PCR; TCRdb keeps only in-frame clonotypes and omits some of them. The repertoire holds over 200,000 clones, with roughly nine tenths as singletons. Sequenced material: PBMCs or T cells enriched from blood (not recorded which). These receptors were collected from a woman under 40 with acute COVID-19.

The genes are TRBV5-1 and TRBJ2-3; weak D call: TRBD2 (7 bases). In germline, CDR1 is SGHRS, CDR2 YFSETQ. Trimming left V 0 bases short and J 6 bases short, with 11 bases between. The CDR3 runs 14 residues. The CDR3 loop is CASSLGRGADTQYF. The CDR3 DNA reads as TGCGCCAGCAGCTTGGGACGGGGGGCGGATACGCAGTATTTT.

CDR3 sequence: CASSLVGGANQPQHF. The CDR3 region has the DNA TGTGCCAGCAGCTTAGTGGGGGGGGCTAATCAGCCCCAGCATTTT. The J gene is TRBJ1-5, the V gene TRBV7-9; TRBD1 might be the D (6 bases). This CDR3 has 15 residues. Germline V lookup: CDR1 SEHNR, CDR2 FQNEAQ (reference sequence). V lost 1 base, J lost 4 bases, and 11 bases lay in between.

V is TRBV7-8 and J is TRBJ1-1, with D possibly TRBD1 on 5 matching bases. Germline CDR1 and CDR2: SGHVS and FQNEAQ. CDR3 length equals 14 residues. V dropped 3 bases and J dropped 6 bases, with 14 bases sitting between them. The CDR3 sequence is CASSLTALPAEAFF. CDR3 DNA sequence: TGTGCCAGCAGCTTGACAGCCCTCCCCGCTGAAGCTTTCTTT. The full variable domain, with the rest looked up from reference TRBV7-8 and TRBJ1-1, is GAGVSQSPRYKVAKRGQDVALRCDPISGHVSLFWYQQALGQGPEFLTYFQNEAQLDKSGLPSDRFFAERPEGSVSTLKIQRTQQEDSAVYLCASSLTALPAEAFFGQGTRLTVV.

This CDR3 reads CAISDLGQGQPEAFF. The CDR3 DNA is TGTGCCATCAGCGACCTTGGACAGGGGCAGCCTGAAGCTTTCTTT. V gene TRBV10-3 combines with J gene TRBJ1-1, with 9 bases that match TRBD1. The V gene's germline CDR1 is ENHRY and CDR2 SYGVKD. The CDR3 is 15 amino acids. The trim removed 6 bases at V and 6 bases at J, leaving 11 bases unmatched.

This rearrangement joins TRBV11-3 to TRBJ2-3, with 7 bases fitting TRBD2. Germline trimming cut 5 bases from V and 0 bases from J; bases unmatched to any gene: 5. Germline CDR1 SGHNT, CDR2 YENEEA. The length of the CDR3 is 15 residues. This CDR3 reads CASSPAGSSTDTQYF. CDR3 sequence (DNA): TGTGCCAGCAGCCCAGCGGGGTCTAGCACAGATACGCAGTATTTT.

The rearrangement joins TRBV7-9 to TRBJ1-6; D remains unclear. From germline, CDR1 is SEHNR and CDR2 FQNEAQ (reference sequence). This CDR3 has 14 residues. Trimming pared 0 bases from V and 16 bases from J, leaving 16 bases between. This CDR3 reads CASSLARSSPELHF. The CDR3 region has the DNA TGTGCCAGCAGCTTAGCGCGAAGCTCACCCGAGCTCCACTTT.

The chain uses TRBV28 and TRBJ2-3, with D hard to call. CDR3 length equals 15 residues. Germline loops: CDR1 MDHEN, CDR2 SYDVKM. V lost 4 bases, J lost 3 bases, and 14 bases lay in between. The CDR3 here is CASSYLVPPTDTQYF. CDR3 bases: TGTGCCAGCAGTTATTTAGTGCCCCCAACAGATACGCAGTATTTT.

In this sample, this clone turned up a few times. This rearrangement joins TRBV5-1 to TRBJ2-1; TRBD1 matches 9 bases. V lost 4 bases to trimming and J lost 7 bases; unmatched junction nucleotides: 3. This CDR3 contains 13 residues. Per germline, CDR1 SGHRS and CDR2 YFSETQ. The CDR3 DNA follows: TGCGCCAGCAGCCCCGGACAGGGGAATGAGCAGTTCTTC. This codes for CASSPGQGNEQFF. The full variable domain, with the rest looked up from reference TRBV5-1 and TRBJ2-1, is KAGVTQTPRYLIKTRGQQVTLSCSPISGHRSVSWYQQTPGQGLQFLFEYFSETQRNKGNFPGRFSGRQFSNSRSEMNVSTLELGDSALYLCASSPGQGNEQFFGPGTRLTVL.

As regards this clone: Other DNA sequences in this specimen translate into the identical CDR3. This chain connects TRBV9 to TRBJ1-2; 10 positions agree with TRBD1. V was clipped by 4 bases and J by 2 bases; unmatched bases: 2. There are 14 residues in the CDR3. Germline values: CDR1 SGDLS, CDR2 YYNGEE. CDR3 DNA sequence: TGTGCCAGCAGCCCGGGACAGGGGAACTATGGCTACACCTTC. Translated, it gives CASSPGQGNYGYTF.